Below, one T cell receptor beta chain is given with its context. This entry is derived from a study of blood T cell repertoires in COVID-19. Study-level information: From T cells, B-cell-depleted T cells, or PBMCs came the material, which was cDNA or gDNA.

Germline assignment: CDR1 SGHDT and CDR2 YYEEEE. The junction had 7 bases not matched to a gene; V was cut back by 2 bases and J by 7 bases. This CDR3 region has 15 residues. Original handling: How many nucleated cells were present was estimated from reference gene primer amplification. Data came from immunoSEQ multiplex PCR; TCRdb stores just in-frame clones and leaves some out. V and J calls and clone size are as listed in that table; D and trimming were resolved from the DNA. Of 80,000 or so clones listed, roughly four fifths are singletons. Sequenced input: peripheral blood. This chain connects TRBV5-6 to TRBJ2-3, with 10 positions matching TRBD2. The clonotype was recovered from a man aged 55 to 70 with acute or convalescent COVID-19. The chain's CDR3 is CASSFGASGRNTQYF. The CDR3 bases are TGTGCCAGCAGCTTCGGGGCTAGCGGGAGAAATACGCAGTATTTT.